These T cell receptor beta chains were read from a single sample in a study of shared clonotypes between healthy human individuals. TCRdb's table, derived via immunoSEQ multiplex PCR, lists solely in-frame clones and lacks some. The table has 2 million to 2.5 million clones, approximately 94% seen once. The material sequenced was naive CD8+ T cells sorted from blood. The receptors stem from a man younger than 35 in good health. CDR3s include the opening cysteine and the closing phenylalanine or tryptophan. Each record gives: clone size, D gene, J gene, V gene, CDR3 protein, CDR3 DNA. A D gene is named only where the DNA matches it firmly. Only some rows state a clone size, as once, few, many or a class for expanded clones.

>-|TRBD2|TRBJ2-1|TRBV27
CASSFLSLPGAGDNEQFF
TGTGCCAGCAGTTTCCTCTCCCTCCCAGGAGCGGGGGACAATGAGCAGTTCTTC
>-|-|TRBJ1-2|TRBV19
CASSPGAFYGYTF
TGTGCCAGTAGTCCCGGGGCCTTCTATGGCTACACCTTC
>-|TRBD1|TRBJ2-3|TRBV27
CASSSPGTGGLDTQYF
TGTGCCAGCAGTTCCCCCGGGACAGGGGGCTTAGATACGCAGTATTTT
>-|-|TRBJ2-7|TRBV19
CASSIVVGYEQYF
TGTGCCAGTAGTATAGTCGTGGGGTACGAGCAGTACTTC
>-|-|TRBJ2-7|TRBV6-5
CASTTRLSYEQYF
TGTGCCAGCACGACAAGACTATCCTACGAGCAGTACTTC
>-|TRBD2|TRBJ2-7|TRBV13
CASSPSGIPYEQYF
TGTGCCAGCAGCCCTAGCGGGATCCCCTACGAGCAGTACTTC
>-|-|TRBJ1-1|TRBV28
CASSFRTLNLAFF
TGTGCCAGCAGTTTCCGAACCCTCAATTTAGCTTTCTTT
>-|-|TRBJ2-7|TRBV7-2
CASSLGGTLHSYEQYF
TGTGCCAGCAGCTTAGGTGGCACACTACACTCCTACGAGCAGTACTTC
>-|TRBD2|TRBJ2-3|TRBV5-1
CASSLAGLAGSTDTQYF
TGCGCCAGCAGCTTGGCTGGTCTAGCGGGTAGCACAGATACGCAGTATTTT
>-|-|TRBJ1-1|TRBV30
CAWSPGWDTEAFF
TGTGCCTGGAGTCCAGGGTGGGACACTGAAGCTTTCTTT
>-|-|TRBJ2-7|TRBV11-2
CASSLGVSYEQYF
TGTGCCAGCAGCTTGGGGGTGTCCTACGAGCAGTACTTC
>-|-|TRBJ2-5|TRBV4-1
CASSPGTSQETQYF
TGCGCCAGCAGCCCTGGGACTTCTCAAGAGACCCAGTACTTC
>-|-|TRBJ2-7|TRBV11-2
CASSLDYGSYEQYF
TGTGCCAGCAGCTTAGATTACGGTTCCTACGAGCAGTACTTC
>once|TRBD1|TRBJ2-2|TRBV9
CASSKTGVMRELFF
TGTGCCAGCAGCAAAACAGGGGTCATGCGGGAGCTGTTTTTT
>once|TRBD1|TRBJ1-1|TRBV7-6
CASSLDPSPGQGNTEAFF
TGTGCCAGCAGCTTAGACCCATCTCCGGGACAGGGGAACACTGAAGCTTTCTTT
>-|TRBD1|TRBJ1-2|TRBV5-4
CASSLGDRVVGGYTF
TGTGCCAGCAGCTTGGGGGACAGGGTCGTGGGTGGCTACACCTTC
>-|-|TRBJ1-3|TRBV5-6
CASSLGFSGETGNTIYF
TGTGCCAGCAGCTTGGGCTTCAGCGGGGAAACTGGAAACACCATATATTTT
>-|-|TRBJ1-5|TRBV4-1
CASSPNRGNQPQHF
TGCGCCAGCAGCCCCAACAGGGGCAATCAGCCCCAGCATTTT
>once|-|TRBJ2-7|TRBV30
CAWSTGDGEQYF
TGTGCCTGGAGTACGGGGGACGGTGAGCAGTACTTC
>-|-|TRBJ1-3|TRBV1
CTSSQGRGGGNTIYF
TGCACCAGCAGCCAAGGGCGGGGGGGCGGAAACACCATATATTTT
>-|-|TRBJ2-6|TRBV7-2
CASSLLPVSGANVLTF
TGTGCCAGCAGCTTACTTCCGGTCTCTGGGGCCAACGTCCTGACTTTC
>-|-|TRBJ1-2|TRBV5-1
CASSFGGENYGYTF
TGCGCCAGCAGCTTTGGCGGGGAAAACTATGGCTACACCTTC
>once|-|TRBJ2-3|TRBV6-6
CASSYPGEEDTQYF
TGTGCCAGCAGTTACCCAGGGGAGGAAGATACGCAGTATTTT
>-|-|TRBJ2-3|TRBV4-3
CASSQEGDGSDTQYF
TGCGCCAGCAGCCAAGAGGGAGACGGGTCAGATACGCAGTATTTT
>-|TRBD1|TRBJ2-7|TRBV5-4
CASSLASGQGWGEQYF
TGTGCCAGCAGCTTGGCCTCAGGACAGGGTTGGGGCGAGCAGTACTTC
>-|-|TRBJ2-2|TRBV28
CASSSSGVPGELFF
TGTGCCAGCAGTTCCTCAGGGGTGCCCGGGGAGCTGTTTTTT
>-|-|TRBJ1-5|TRBV9
CASSADGALHQPQHF
TGTGCCAGCAGCGCGGATGGGGCCTTGCATCAGCCCCAGCATTTT
>few|-|TRBJ1-3|TRBV2
CASTAQQMSSGNTIYF
TGTGCCAGCACTGCGCAGCAGATGTCCTCTGGAAACACCATATATTTT
>-|-|TRBJ1-2|TRBV5-4
CASSLEEETGLYGYTF
TGTGCCAGCAGCTTGGAGGAAGAAACAGGGCTCTATGGCTACACCTTC
>-|-|TRBJ2-7|TRBV5-1
CASRPAPDDAYEQYF
TGCGCCAGCAGACCAGCTCCCGATGATGCCTACGAGCAGTACTTC
>-|-|TRBJ2-5|TRBV11-2
CASSLVGTQYF
TGTGCCAGCAGCTTAGTCGGGACCCAGTACTTC
>once|-|TRBJ2-7|TRBV5-5
CASSLGTGYEQYF
TGTGCCAGCAGCTTGGGGACCGGCTACGAGCAGTACTTC
>-|-|TRBJ2-7|TRBV6-1
CASSERLIYEQYF
TGTGCCAGCAGTGAAAGGTTAATTTACGAGCAGTACTTC
>-|-|TRBJ2-7|TRBV5-1
CASSLAGATYEQYF
TGCGCCAGCAGCTTGGCCGGGGCGACCTACGAGCAGTACTTC
>-|-|TRBJ1-1|TRBV7-9
CAIQGLPPTDTEAFF
TGTGCCATCCAGGGACTGCCACCGACGGACACTGAAGCTTTCTTT
>-|-|TRBJ2-7|TRBV7-6
CASSFPSGGNYEQYF
TGTGCCAGCAGCTTCCCGTCGGGCGGTAACTACGAGCAGTACTTC
>-|-|TRBJ2-7|TRBV15
CATSYGGAESYEQYF
TGTGCCACGAGTTATGGGGGGGCCGAATCCTACGAGCAGTACTTC
>-|TRBD1|TRBJ2-5|TRBV7-9
CASSSGQGRETQYF
TGTGCCAGCAGCTCAGGACAGGGGCGAGAGACCCAGTACTTC
>-|-|TRBJ2-1|TRBV15
CATSRDDLEGDEQFF
TGTGCCACCAGCAGAGATGACCTTGAAGGGGATGAGCAGTTCTTC
>-|-|TRBJ2-2|TRBV6-6
CASSYPPSRDTGELFF
TGTGCCAGCAGTTACCCACCTAGCAGGGACACCGGGGAGCTGTTTTTT
>-|-|TRBJ2-2|TRBV18
CASSPPQMGVAGELFF
TGTGCCAGCTCACCTCCCCAAATGGGGGTCGCCGGGGAGCTGTTTTTT
>-|-|TRBJ1-6|TRBV5-4
CASGPDSPLHF
TGTGCCAGCGGTCCGGATTCACCCCTCCACTTT
>-|-|TRBJ1-1|TRBV6-1
CAMEGDTEAFF
TGTGCCATGGAGGGCGACACTGAAGCTTTCTTT
>-|-|TRBJ2-3|TRBV19
CASSIVGADTQYF
TGTGCCAGTAGTATTGTAGGGGCAGATACGCAGTATTTT
>-|TRBD2|TRBJ2-5|TRBV4-1
CASSQSGLAGETQYF
TGCGCCAGCAGCCAAAGCGGACTAGCGGGGGAGACCCAGTACTTC
>-|TRBD2|TRBJ2-7|TRBV30
CAWSVRTSPYEQYF
TGTGCCTGGAGTGTACGGACTAGTCCCTACGAGCAGTACTTC
>-|-|TRBJ1-4|TRBV6-5
CASRGFPNEKLFF
TGTGCCAGCAGAGGGTTCCCTAATGAAAAACTGTTTTTT
>-|TRBD2|TRBJ2-1|TRBV5-1
CASSFEPLAGFYNERQFF
TGCGCCAGCAGCTTCGAACCCCTAGCGGGATTTTACAATGAGCGGCAGTTCTTC
>-|TRBD2|TRBJ2-3|TRBV2
CASSDRGGSVDTQYF
TGTGCCAGCAGTGATCGTGGCGGGAGTGTCGATACGCAGTATTTT